These T cell receptor beta chains were read from a single sample in a study of shared clonotypes between healthy human individuals. Profiled with immunoSEQ multiplex PCR; TCRdb holds only in-frame clones, not every one. This sample carries hundreds of thousands of clones, about 74% of them seen once, and the ten largest clones take roughly 1.7%. The sample consisted of memory CD4+ T cells sorted from blood. Source of these receptors: a woman in her 30s in good health. Each CDR3 is given with its conserved first and last residue. D genes are given only for firm matches. Clone size is given for some rows only: seen once, a few or many times, or a class if the clone is expanded.

TRBV9,NA,many,TRBJ2-7,TGTGCCAGCAGCGTAGTTCCCACCTCCTACGAGCAGTACTTC,CASSVVPTSYEQYF
TRBV2,NA,NA,TRBJ2-7,TGTGCCAGCAATAGGGTCGACGAGCAGTACTTC,CASNRVDEQYF
TRBV27,TRBD1,few,TRBJ2-7,TGTGCCAGCAGTTTAGAAACCGGGACAGTCTCCTACGAGCAGTACTTC,CASSLETGTVSYEQYF
TRBV5-1,NA,NA,TRBJ2-1,TGCGCCAGCAGGGGCGCTAGCGTGAACAATGAGCAGTTCTTC,CASRGASVNNEQFF
TRBV7-9,NA,NA,TRBJ2-1,TGTGCCAGCAGCTTAGGGCGGCAGGGTTTGGAGCAGTTCTTC,CASSLGRQGLEQFF
TRBV11-1,NA,few,TRBJ2-7,TGTGCCAGCAGCTCAACACCCCCCGGGCAGTACTTC,CASSSTPPGQYF
TRBV27,NA,NA,TRBJ2-7,TGTGCCAGCAGGTCACCGGGCACCGTGGGGGAGCAGTACTTC,CASRSPGTVGEQYF
TRBV7-9,NA,NA,TRBJ2-3,TGTGCCAGCAGCTTAGGGCAGCGATACACAGATACGCAGTATTTT,CASSLGQRYTDTQYF
TRBV27,NA,few,TRBJ1-2,TGTTTCCTTGGAGCGCGGGGCTACACCTTC,CFLGARGYTF
TRBV5-3,TRBD1,NA,TRBJ2-7,TGTGCCAGAAGTTGTACGGGACAGGGCTTCAGCTCCTACGAGCAGTACTTC,CARSCTGQGFSSYEQYF
TRBV28,TRBD1,few,TRBJ2-4,TGTGCCAGCAGTCGAATAGGGGACAGGGGAGGGCAAAACATTCAGTACTTC,CASSRIGDRGGQNIQYF
TRBV27,NA,NA,TRBJ1-5,TGTGCCAGCAGTCCCCGGACCGTTGATCAGCCCCAGCATTTT,CASSPRTVDQPQHF
TRBV11-2,TRBD1,NA,TRBJ1-1,TGTGCCAGCAGCTTCAGACAGGGGGGTAACACTGAAGCTTTCTTT,CASSFRQGGNTEAFF
TRBV18,NA,NA,TRBJ1-2,TGTGCCAGCTCACCACCTTGGGATTCCGCGGGCTACACCTTC,CASSPPWDSAGYTF
TRBV2,NA,NA,TRBJ2-3,TGTGCCAGCAAAAAGGACTTGCGGGCTAGCGATACAGATACGCAGTATTTT,CASKKDLRASDTDTQYF
TRBV30,TRBD1,NA,TRBJ1-5,TGTGCCTGGAGTAGGGACAGCCATAGCAATCAGCCCCAGCATTTT,CAWSRDSHSNQPQHF
TRBV28,NA,NA,TRBJ1-5,TGTGCCAGCAGCCGGGGGACAAATCAGCCCCAGCATTTT,CASSRGTNQPQHF
TRBV11-2,TRBD2,NA,TRBJ2-7,TGTGCCAGCAGCCCGTTGAGGGCTAGCGGCCCGGGCTCCTACGAGCAGTACTTC,CASSPLRASGPGSYEQYF
TRBV19,TRBD2,many,TRBJ2-1,TGTGCCAGTAGTTCCACTAGCGGGGTCTCCTACAATGAGCAGTTCTTC,CASSSTSGVSYNEQFF
TRBV6-6,TRBD1,NA,TRBJ2-7,TGTGCCAGCAGTTACGTCAGTCAGGGGGCCCTCGAGCAGTACTTC,CASSYVSQGALEQYF
TRBV7-2,NA,NA,TRBJ1-5,TGTGCCAGCAGCCCAAATGGTAGGGCAGATCAGCCCCAGCATTTT,CASSPNGRADQPQHF
TRBV6-1,TRBD1,once,TRBJ1-5,TGTGCCAGCAGTGTGGAACAGGGGGATCAGCCCCAGCATTTT,CASSVEQGDQPQHF
TRBV28,NA,NA,TRBJ1-2,TGTGCCAGCAGCCCGGGGGGGCCCTATGGCTACACCTTC,CASSPGGPYGYTF
TRBV29-1,NA,few,TRBJ1-1,TGCAGCGTTGTTCTGGGAAACACTGAAGCTTTCTTT,CSVVLGNTEAFF
TRBV18,NA,NA,TRBJ1-1,TGTGCCAGCTCACCACTTTTGAACACTGAAGCTTTCTTT,CASSPLLNTEAFF
TRBV6-5,NA,NA,TRBJ2-7,TGTGCCAGCAGTTCGGTGGGCCTCGTCCTCGAGCAGTACTTC,CASSSVGLVLEQYF
TRBV18,NA,NA,TRBJ1-1,TGTGCCAGCTCACCAAGGGAGATGAACACTGAAGCTTTCTTT,CASSPREMNTEAFF
TRBV6-5,NA,NA,TRBJ1-1,TGTGCCAGCAGTTACTATCCCAAAGTGGGCACTGAAGCTTTCTTT,CASSYYPKVGTEAFF
TRBV7-3,NA,few,TRBJ2-2,TGTGCCAGCAAACCGGACACCGGGGAGCTGTTTTTT,CASKPDTGELFF
TRBV5-1,TRBD2,NA,TRBJ2-3,TGCGCCAGCGCCCTGGGGACTAGCGAAAGCACAGATACGCAGTATTTT,CASALGTSESTDTQYF
TRBV19,NA,NA,TRBJ2-1,TGTGCCAGTACCCGGACAACCTACAATGAGCAGTTCTTC,CASTRTTYNEQFF
TRBV5-1,NA,NA,TRBJ2-1,TGCGCCAGCAGCTCGGACGGAGGGAATGAGCAGTTCTTC,CASSSDGGNEQFF
TRBV6-1,NA,NA,TRBJ2-5,TGTGCCAGCAGTGTTTTAGAAGAGACCCAGTACTTC,CASSVLEETQYF
TRBV28,NA,once,TRBJ1-4,TGTGCCAGCAGTCTACAGGGAGAAAAACTGTTTTTT,CASSLQGEKLFF
TRBV21-1,NA,NA,TRBJ2-2,TGTGCCAGCAGCGGGACTAGCGGGAAACCGCCACCGAACACCGGGGAGCTGTTTTTT,CASSGTSGKPPPNTGELFF
TRBV13,NA,once,TRBJ2-5,TGTGCCAGCAGCTTAGAGATAGCTGGCTGGAAGACCCAGTACTTC,CASSLEIAGWKTQYF
TRBV9,NA,few,TRBJ1-2,TGTGCCAGCAGCTCAGATGGCTACACCTTC,CASSSDGYTF
TRBV5-1,TRBD1,NA,TRBJ2-7,TGCGCCAGCAGCTTGGGGGGACAGAGCTCCTACGAGCAGTACTTC,CASSLGGQSSYEQYF
TRBV7-8,NA,NA,TRBJ1-4,TGTGCCAGCAGCCTATGGGACGGAACTAATGAAAAACTGTTTTTT,CASSLWDGTNEKLFF
TRBV28,NA,NA,TRBJ2-5,TGTGCCAGCAGTTTCCTGGACAGTCAAGAGACCCAGTACTTC,CASSFLDSQETQYF
TRBV28,TRBD2,NA,TRBJ2-1,TGTGCCAGCAGTTCGGCTAGCGGGGTGGGAAGTGAGCAGTTCTTC,CASSSASGVGSEQFF
TRBV28,NA,NA,TRBJ2-7,TGTGCCAGCAGAGACCTGGGGGACGAGCAGTACTTC,CASRDLGDEQYF
TRBV18,TRBD1,once,TRBJ1-2,TGTGCCAGCTCACCACTCGACAGGGGGCTCGGCTACACCTTC,CASSPLDRGLGYTF
TRBV28,NA,NA,TRBJ2-7,TGTGCCAGCAAGTCACAGGGTCACGAGCAGTACTTC,CASKSQGHEQYF
TRBV5-1,TRBD2,NA,TRBJ2-7,TGCGCCAGCAGCTTGCACAGCGGGGCCTACGAGCAGTACTTC,CASSLHSGAYEQYF
TRBV10-3,TRBD2,once,TRBJ2-1,TGTGCCATCAGTGACCCGGGAGGTACCTACAATGAGCAGTTCTTC,CAISDPGGTYNEQFF
TRBV2,NA,NA,TRBJ1-1,TGTGCCAGCATCCCCGGGGAATTGAACACTGAAGCTTTCTTT,CASIPGELNTEAFF
TRBV28,NA,NA,TRBJ2-4,TGTGCCAGCAGATCCAGACTCAAGGAGGGAGCCAAAAACATTCAGTACTTC,CASRSRLKEGAKNIQYF
TRBV6-1,TRBD1,NA,TRBJ1-5,TGTGCCAGCCGACAGGGCCTACTCAATCAGCCCCAGCATTTT,CASRQGLLNQPQHF
TRBV27,NA,NA,TRBJ2-3,TGTGCCAGCAGTTTAACTTTTAGCGGCCCCAGCACAGATACGCAGTATTTT,CASSLTFSGPSTDTQYF
TRBV18,NA,NA,TRBJ2-5,TGTGCCAGCTCACCACCACCGAGGGAGACCCAGTACTTC,CASSPPPRETQYF
TRBV5-4,NA,NA,TRBJ1-3,TGTGCCAGCAGCTTGGATCAGGGAGGTTCTGGAAACACCATATATTTT,CASSLDQGGSGNTIYF
TRBV25-1,NA,few,TRBJ2-5,TGTGCCAGCAGCCCAGACAAAGGACAGTCTGGGCAGTACTTC,CASSPDKGQSGQYF
TRBV5-1,NA,NA,TRBJ2-3,TGCGCCAGCAGCCTTAGCGGTACTAGCACAGATACGCAGTATTTT,CASSLSGTSTDTQYF